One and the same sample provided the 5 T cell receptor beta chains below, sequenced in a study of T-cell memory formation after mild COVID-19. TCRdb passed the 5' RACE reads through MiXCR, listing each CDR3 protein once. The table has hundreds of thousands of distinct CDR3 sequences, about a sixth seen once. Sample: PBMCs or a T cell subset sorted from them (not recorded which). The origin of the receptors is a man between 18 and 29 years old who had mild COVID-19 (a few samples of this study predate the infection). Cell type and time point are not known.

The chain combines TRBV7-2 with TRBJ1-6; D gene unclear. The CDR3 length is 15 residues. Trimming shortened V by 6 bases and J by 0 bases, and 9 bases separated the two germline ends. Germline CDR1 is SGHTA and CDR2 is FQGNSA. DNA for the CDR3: TGTGCCAGCAGGGGGTCGGGCTCCTATAATTCACCCCTCCACTTT. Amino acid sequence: CASRGSGSYNSPLHF.

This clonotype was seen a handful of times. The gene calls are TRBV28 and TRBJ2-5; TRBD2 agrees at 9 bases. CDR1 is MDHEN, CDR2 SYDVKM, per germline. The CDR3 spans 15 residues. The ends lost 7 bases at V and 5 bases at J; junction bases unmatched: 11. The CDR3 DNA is TGTGCCAGCATGCGGGGGGGCCTAATATCGGAGACCCAGTACTTC. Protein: CASMRGGLISETQYF.

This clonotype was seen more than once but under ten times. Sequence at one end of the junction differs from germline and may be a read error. CDR3 in DNA: TGTGCTAGCAGCTCCTCACCGGACTCTTTCTACAATGAGCAGTTCTTC. It codes for CASSSSPDSFYNEQFF. This chain links TRBV7-7 with TRBJ2-1, with a tentative D call TRBD2 (5 bases). The CDR3 is 16 residues long. From germline, CDR1 is SSHAT and CDR2 FNYEAQ (reference sequence). Drawing the rest from reference TRBV7-7 and TRBJ2-1, the complete variable domain is GAGVSQSPRYKVTKRGQDVTLRCDPISSHATLYWYQQALGQGPEFLTYFNYEAQPDKSGLPSDRFSAERPEGSISTLTIQRTEQRDSAMYRCASSSSPDSFYNEQFFGPGTRLTVL.

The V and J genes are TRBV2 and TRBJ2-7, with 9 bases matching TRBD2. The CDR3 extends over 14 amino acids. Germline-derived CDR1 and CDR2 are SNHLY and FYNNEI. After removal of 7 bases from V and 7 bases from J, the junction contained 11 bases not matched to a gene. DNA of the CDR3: TGTGCCAGCACCGAATCTAGCGGGGTGGGGGAGCAGTACTTC. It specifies CASTESSGVGEQYF.

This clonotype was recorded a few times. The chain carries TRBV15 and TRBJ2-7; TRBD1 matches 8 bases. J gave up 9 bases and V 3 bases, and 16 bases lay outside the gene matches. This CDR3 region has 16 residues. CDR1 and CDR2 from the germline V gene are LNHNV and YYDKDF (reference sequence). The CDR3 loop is CATSRAYSDRGVPQYV. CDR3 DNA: TGTGCCACCAGCAGGGCCTATAGCGACAGGGGCGTTCCGCAGTACGTC.